These 27 T cell receptor beta chains share one sample of origin, sequenced in a study of blood T cell repertoires in COVID-19. Sequencing was performed with immunoSEQ multiplex PCR; in TCRdb, only in-frame clones are kept and a portion is missing. The table includes roughly 200,000 clones, about four fifths detected once. The sample taken for sequencing was peripheral blood. The receptor set was obtained from a woman aged 40 to 50 with COVID-19, enrolled during active disease.

The CDR3 is CASSLNTGADTQYF. The CDR3 region has the DNA TGTGCCAGCAGCTTAAATACGGGAGCGGATACGCAGTATTTT. The chain recombines TRBV7-3 with TRBJ2-3; D is possibly TRBD2 (6 bases). The CDR3 contains 14 residues. Looked up from germline, CDR1 is SGHTA and CDR2 is FQGTGA. V gave up 1 base and J gave up 6 bases, with 11 bases separating them.

The chain has TRBV28 and TRBJ1-5; the D gene is possibly TRBD1 (6 bases). CDR3 size: 18 residues. Between the trimmed V and J ends, which lost 2 bases and 2 bases, there was a span of 19 bases. Germline V gives CDR1 MDHEN, CDR2 SYDVKM. CDR3 region: CASSLPGSGGAGNQPQHF. In DNA, the CDR3 is TGTGCCAGCAGTTTACCCGGGAGCGGGGGGGCAGGCAATCAGCCCCAGCATTTT.

The V call is TRBV19, the J call TRBJ1-1; D ambiguous. V was trimmed by 8 bases and J by 3 bases, leaving 16 bases between them. CDR3 length: 14 amino acids. Germline loops: CDR1 LNHDA, CDR2 SQIVND (reference sequence). CDR3 DNA: TGTGCCAGTGACATCCGAGGGTCGGACACTGAAGCTTTCTTT. Protein sequence: CASDIRGSDTEAFF.

The chain employs TRBV28 and TRBJ2-3; TRBD2 is a possible D gene (5 bases). Between the trimmed V and J ends, which lost 3 bases and 2 bases, there was a span of 18 bases. Germline CDR1 and CDR2: MDHEN and SYDVKM. The CDR3 spans 17 residues. CDR3 residues: CASSFSPRAVNTDTQYF. The DNA of the CDR3 is TGTGCCAGCAGTTTCTCCCCCCGAGCGGTCAACACAGATACGCAGTATTTT.

Turning to this clone: This same CDR3 is encoded by further DNA sequences in the sample. This chain joins TRBV3-1 (or the pseudogene TRBV3-2) and TRBJ2-1; no firm D call. V was shortened by 1 base and J by 9 bases, with 7 bases between the two germline ends. The CDR3 covers 12 residues. Germline-derived CDR1 and CDR2 are LGHDT and YNNKEL (reference sequence). The CDR3 DNA reads TGTGCCAGCAGCCAAGTCGGCGGTGAGCAGTTCTTC. Encoded protein: CASSQVGGEQFF.

This chain uses TRBV3-1 (or the pseudogene TRBV3-2) with TRBJ2-4; tentatively, D is TRBD2 (6 bases). Trimming shortened V by 3 bases and J by 8 bases, and 14 bases separated the two germline ends. Germline assignment: CDR1 LGHDT and CDR2 YNNKEL (reference sequence). CDR3 size: 14 residues. The CDR3 DNA sequence: TGTGCCAGCAGCCAGCTTAGGGAGGCGGACATTCAGTACTTC. Amino acid sequence: CASSQLREADIQYF.

This clone has a single count. The genes are TRBV19 and TRBJ2-2; D uncertain. The V gene's germline CDR1 is LNHDA and CDR2 SQIVND (reference sequence). Trimming removed 3 bases at V and 6 bases at J, with 8 bases between. CDR3 length: 13 residues. The CDR3 bases are TGTGCCAGTAGTATGATCGGGTCCGGGGAGCTGTTTTTT. Protein sequence: CASSMIGSGELFF.

CDR3 in DNA: TGTGCCAGTAGTATAGGGGGGCGGGGAAGACAGGGGACGACAGGCACCGGGGAGCTGTTTTTT. This encodes CASSIGGRGRQGTTGTGELFF. This sequence joins TRBV19 and TRBJ2-2, with TRBD1 matching 8 bases. V was pared by 1 base and J by 4 bases, with 20 bases of the junction left unmatched. Germline V gene sequence: CDR1 LNHDA, CDR2 SQIVND (reference sequence). This CDR3 contains 21 residues.

The chain uses TRBV11-2 and TRBJ1-3; perhaps TRBD1 as D (6 bases). The CDR3 is made up of 15 amino acids. Germline CDR1 SGHAT, CDR2 FQNNGV. The germline V and J ends were trimmed by 5 bases and 1 base, with 12 bases remaining between them. The CDR3 region has the DNA TGTGCCAGCAGCGCACAGGGCTGGTCTGGAAACACCATATATTTT. Its protein is CASSAQGWSGNTIYF.

The CDR3 protein is CASSLENGQTKNIQYF. CDR3 DNA: TGTGCCAGCAGCTTAGAAAATGGACAGACAAAAAACATTCAGTACTTC. V and J are TRBV11-2 and TRBJ2-4; tentative D call: TRBD1 (6 bases). The V gene lost 0 bases and the J gene lost 4 bases, with 13 bases spanning the gap. The germline V gene encodes CDR1 SGHAT and CDR2 FQNNGV. The CDR3 totals 16 residues.

The gene calls are TRBV6-5 and TRBJ2-5; 13 bases fit TRBD2. V was clipped by 4 bases and J by 4 bases; unmatched bases: 3. The CDR3 consists of 15 residues. CDR1 MNHEY and CDR2 SVGAGI come from the germline V gene. The CDR3 protein is CASSLLAGGRETQYF. The CDR3 nucleotides read TGTGCCAGCAGTTTACTAGCGGGGGGGCGAGAGACCCAGTACTTC.

This chain joins TRBV19 and TRBJ1-5, with D uncertain. CDR3 length: 14 residues. V gave up 5 bases and J gave up 0 bases, with 8 bases separating them. Germline V CDR1 and CDR2: LNHDA, SQIVND (reference sequence). This CDR3 is CASSYLSSNQPQHF. DNA of the CDR3: TGTGCCAGTAGTTATCTGAGTAGCAATCAGCCCCAGCATTTT. Variable domain in full (rest from reference TRBV19 and TRBJ1-5): DGGITQSPKYLFRKEGQNVTLSCEQNLNHDAMYWYRQDPGQGLRLIYYSQIVNDFQKGDIAEGYSVSREKKESFPLTVTSAQKNPTAFYLCASSYLSSNQPQHFGDGTRLSIL.

This sequence joins TRBV7-6 and TRBJ2-2; 8 positions match TRBD1. Germline V gene lookup returns CDR1 SGHVS and CDR2 FNYEAQ. The CDR3 consists of 15 residues. V lost 2 bases and J lost 7; bases outside the gene matches: 6. CDR3 loop: CASSLQDRVLGELFF. CDR3 coding DNA: TGTGCCAGCAGCTTACAGGACAGGGTTCTCGGGGAGCTGTTTTTT.

The chain combines TRBV7-9 with TRBJ2-2; 8 nucleotides align to TRBD1. Germline V gene sequence: CDR1 SEHNR, CDR2 FQNEAQ (reference sequence). CDR3 length equals 14 residues. Unmatched junction bases numbered 6, after V lost 5 bases and J lost 7 bases. The CDR3 DNA follows: TGTGCCAGCAGCCAGACAGGGGTACTCGGGGAGCTGTTTTTT. Translation: CASSQTGVLGELFF.

The chain links TRBV18 to TRBJ1-1; TRBD1 matches at 9 bases. The V segment lost 5 bases and the J segment 5 bases; nucleotides outside the gene matches: 6. This CDR3 has 14 residues. Looked up from germline, CDR1 is KGHSH and CDR2 is LQKENI. CDR3 sequence reads: CASSAGTGWTEAFF. The CDR3, as DNA: TGTGCCAGCTCAGCCGGGACAGGGTGGACTGAAGCTTTCTTT.

The chain couples TRBV18 to TRBJ2-2, with 9 bases that match TRBD2. This CDR3 comprises 18 residues. Per germline, CDR1 KGHSH and CDR2 LQKENI. J was trimmed by 4 bases and V by 2 bases; bases with no gene match: 11. CDR3 loop: CASSPRAGGAQGTGELFF. For the CDR3, the DNA is TGTGCCAGCTCACCAAGAGCGGGAGGCGCCCAGGGCACCGGGGAGCTGTTTTTT.

The chain uses TRBV29-1 and TRBJ1-2; unclear D gene. CDR3 length: 14 amino acids. Germline V gives CDR1 SQVTM, CDR2 ANQGSEA. The ends were cut back, 4 bases at V and 3 bases at J, with 15 bases in the middle. The CDR3 nucleotides read TGCAGCGTTGCCCCCCCCAACCGGGACTATGGCTACACCTTC. The encoded protein is CSVAPPNRDYGYTF.

In this sample, this clone turned up a few times. The chain couples TRBV14 to TRBJ1-1; 7 positions agree with TRBD1. Germline CDR1 and CDR2: SGHDN and FVKESK. This CDR3 comprises 16 residues. V lost 5 bases and J lost 2; bases outside the gene matches: 11. The CDR3 sequence is CASSAVTGRFNTEAFF. For the CDR3, the DNA is TGTGCCAGCAGCGCCGTGACAGGGCGGTTTAACACTGAAGCTTTCTTT.

The chain recombines TRBV7-2 with TRBJ2-7; TRBD2 aligns across 10 bases. From germline, CDR1 is SGHTA and CDR2 FQGNSA. The ends lost 0 bases at V and 7 bases at J; junction bases unmatched: 6. The CDR3 covers 15 residues. CDR3 DNA sequence: TGTGCCAGCAGCTTAGCGAGCGGGAGGGCCTCTGAGCAGTACTTC. Its translation: CASSLASGRASEQYF.

The rearrangement uses TRBV19 and TRBJ2-1; D unclear. The germline CDR1 and CDR2 sequences are LNHDA and SQIVND (reference sequence). This CDR3 is 15 amino acids long. The ends were cut back, 3 bases at V and 0 bases at J, with 9 bases in the middle. CDR3 sequence reads: CASSIFTSSYNEQFF. DNA for the CDR3: TGTGCCAGTAGTATTTTCACGAGCTCCTACAATGAGCAGTTCTTC.

This clone came up once. The chain has TRBV6-6 and TRBJ1-6; 8 bases fit TRBD1. CDR3 length equals 14 residues. Germline V lookup: CDR1 MNHNY, CDR2 SVGAGI (reference sequence). J was trimmed by 8 bases and V by 0 bases; bases with no gene match: 0. As DNA, the CDR3 is TGTGCCAGCAGTTACTCGACAGGGGATTCACCCCTCCACTTT. Its protein is CASSYSTGDSPLHF.

This sequence joins TRBV15 and TRBJ1-2, with 7 nucleotides matching TRBD1. With 0 bases clipped from V and 7 bases from J, the junction kept 8 bases outside the gene matches. The CDR3 contains 15 residues. Germline CDR1 is LNHNV and CDR2 is YYDKDF (reference sequence). Written as DNA, the CDR3 is TGTGCCACCAGCAGAGATCCACAGGGGATCTCTGGCTACACCTTC. Encoded protein: CATSRDPQGISGYTF.

V gene TRBV2 combines with J gene TRBJ1-2; no clear D. V shed 3 bases and J shed 6 bases, with 20 bases lying between them. Germline CDR1 SNHLY, CDR2 FYNNEI. The CDR3 extends over 16 amino acids. CDR3 in amino acids: CASSDRGGRPGNGYTF. The CDR3 DNA is TGTGCCAGCAGTGACCGGGGAGGGCGACCTGGGAATGGCTACACCTTC.

V gene TRBV27 combines with J gene TRBJ2-7; 9 bases align to TRBD2. J lost 6 bases, V lost 6 bases, and 9 bases had no gene match. The CDR3 has 14 amino acids. Looked up from germline, CDR1 is MNHEY and CDR2 is SMNVEV (reference sequence). CDR3 protein: CASRRGGFGGEQYV. DNA for the CDR3: TGTGCCAGCAGGCGGGGGGGGTTCGGCGGCGAGCAGTACGTC.

This rearrangement joins TRBV18 to TRBJ2-3; the D gene is possibly TRBD2 (6 bases). The length of the CDR3 is 15 residues. V was cut by 5 bases and J by 0 bases, with 12 bases left in between. Per germline, CDR1 KGHSH and CDR2 LQKENI. The CDR3 region is CASSVDGTSTDTQYF. The CDR3 region has the DNA TGTGCCAGCTCAGTGGACGGGACTAGCACAGATACGCAGTATTTT.

This rearrangement joins TRBV18 to TRBJ2-6; 11 positions match TRBD1. The germline V gene has CDR1 KGHSH and CDR2 LQKENI. The trim removed 2 bases at V and 0 bases at J, leaving 6 bases unmatched. This CDR3 is built from 19 residues. In DNA, the CDR3 is TGTGCCAGCTCACCAGGACAGGGGGCGACCCGCTCTGGGGCCAACGTCCTGACTTTC. Amino acid sequence: CASSPGQGATRSGANVLTF.

The chain employs TRBV6-1 and TRBJ1-1, with D possibly TRBD1 on 5 matching bases. V was clipped by 1 base and J by 5 bases, with 8 bases between them. Germline CDR1 MNHNS, CDR2 SASEGT. The CDR3 is made up of 13 amino acids. DNA of the CDR3: TGTGCCAGCAGTGAAGGGGGGAGGACTGAAGCTTTCTTT. It translates to CASSEGGRTEAFF.